This entry concerns a single TCR beta chain. This entry belongs to a study of blood T cell repertoires in COVID-19. V trimming: 5 bases; J trimming: 3 bases; junction bases outside the gene matches: 12. This CDR3 region has 18 residues. Germline values: CDR1 SGHNT, CDR2 YENEEA. As handled by the study authors: For nucleated cells, counts were estimated from reference gene primer amplification. Clones were read by immunoSEQ multiplex PCR, and TCRdb kept only the in-frame ones, dropping some. The V and J calls and clone size were taken over from that table, and D and trimming were inferred from the DNA. The data show roughly 50,000 clones, around 78% seen once.

Sequencing input: peripheral blood. This clonotype was sampled from a human donor with active or convalescent COVID-19. The donor label of this sample is uncertain. This rearrangement joins TRBV11-3 to TRBJ2-1, with 11 bases that match TRBD2. CDR3 sequence (DNA): TGTGCCAGCAGCCCTATTGGCTTAGCGGGAGGGGGCTACAATGAGCAGTTCTTC. Translating gives CASSPIGLAGGGYNEQFF.